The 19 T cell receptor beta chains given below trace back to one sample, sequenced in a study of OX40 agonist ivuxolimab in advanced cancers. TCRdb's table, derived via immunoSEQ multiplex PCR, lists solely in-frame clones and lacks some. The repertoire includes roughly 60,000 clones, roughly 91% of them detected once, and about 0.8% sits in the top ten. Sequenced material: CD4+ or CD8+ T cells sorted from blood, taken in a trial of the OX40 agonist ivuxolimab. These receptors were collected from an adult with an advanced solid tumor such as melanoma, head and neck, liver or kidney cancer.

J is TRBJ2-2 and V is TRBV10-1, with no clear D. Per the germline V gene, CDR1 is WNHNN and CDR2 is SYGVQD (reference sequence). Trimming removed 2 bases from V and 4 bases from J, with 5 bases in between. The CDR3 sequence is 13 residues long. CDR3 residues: CASSERATGELFF. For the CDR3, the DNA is TGCGCCAGCAGTGAGAGAGCCACCGGGGAGCTGTTTTTT.

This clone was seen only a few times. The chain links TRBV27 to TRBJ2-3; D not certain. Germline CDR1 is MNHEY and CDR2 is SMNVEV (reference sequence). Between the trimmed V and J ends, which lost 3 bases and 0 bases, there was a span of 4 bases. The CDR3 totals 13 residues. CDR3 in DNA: TGTGCCAGCAGTTTTTCTAGCACAGATACGCAGTATTTT. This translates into CASSFSSTDTQYF.

The CDR3 region is CASSEAQVNYEQYF. The CDR3 nucleotides are TGTGCCAGCTCAGAGGCACAGGTGAATTACGAGCAGTACTTC. The rearrangement uses TRBV18 and TRBJ2-7; TRBD1 might be the D (5 bases). The CDR3 runs to 14 residues. Trimming shortened V by 5 bases and J by 4 bases, and 15 bases separated the two germline ends. CDR1 is KGHSH, CDR2 LQKENI, per germline.

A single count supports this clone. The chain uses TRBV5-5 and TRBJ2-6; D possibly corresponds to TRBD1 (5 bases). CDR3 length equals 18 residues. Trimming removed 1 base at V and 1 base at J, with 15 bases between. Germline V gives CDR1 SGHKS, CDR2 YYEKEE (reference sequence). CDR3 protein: CASSLIGVQGSGANVLTF. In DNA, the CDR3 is TGTGCCAGCAGCTTGATTGGAGTCCAGGGATCTGGGGCCAACGTCCTGACTTTC.

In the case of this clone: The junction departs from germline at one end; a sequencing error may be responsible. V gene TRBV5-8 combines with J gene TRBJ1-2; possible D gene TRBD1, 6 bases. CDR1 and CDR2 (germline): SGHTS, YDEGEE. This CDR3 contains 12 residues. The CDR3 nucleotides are TGTGCCAGCAGCTTGGCCGTACAGGGAAAGGCCTTC. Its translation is CASSLAVQGKAF. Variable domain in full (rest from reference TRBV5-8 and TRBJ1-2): EAGVTQSPTHLIKTRGQQATLRCSPISGHTSVYWYQQALGLGLQFLLWYDEGEERNRGNFPPRFSGRQFPNYSSELNVNALELEDSALYLCASSLAVQGKAFGSGTRLTVV.

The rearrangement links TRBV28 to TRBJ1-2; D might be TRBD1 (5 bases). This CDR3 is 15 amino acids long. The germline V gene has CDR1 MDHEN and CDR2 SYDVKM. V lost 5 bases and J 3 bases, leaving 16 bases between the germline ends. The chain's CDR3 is CASSAPGRGDYGYTF. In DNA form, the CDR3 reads TGTGCCAGCAGTGCCCCAGGGAGAGGCGACTATGGCTACACCTTC.

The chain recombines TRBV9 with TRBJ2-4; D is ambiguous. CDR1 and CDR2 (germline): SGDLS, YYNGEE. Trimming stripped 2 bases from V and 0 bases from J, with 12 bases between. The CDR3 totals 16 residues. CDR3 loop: CASSVALVGAKNIQYF. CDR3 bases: TGTGCCAGCAGCGTCGCCCTGGTGGGAGCCAAAAACATTCAGTACTTC.

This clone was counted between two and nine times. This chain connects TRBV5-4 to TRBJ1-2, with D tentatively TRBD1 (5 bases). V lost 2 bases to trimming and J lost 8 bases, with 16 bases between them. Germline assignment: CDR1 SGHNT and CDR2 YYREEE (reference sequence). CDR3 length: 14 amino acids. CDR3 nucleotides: TGTGCCAGCAGCTTCAGGTCAGGGCGGGACGGCTACACCTTC. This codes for CASSFRSGRDGYTF. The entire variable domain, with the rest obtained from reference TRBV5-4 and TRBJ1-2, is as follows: ETGVTQSPTHLIKTRGQQVTLRCSSQSGHNTVSWYQQALGQGPQFIFQYYREEENGRGNFPPRFSGLQFPNYSSELNVNALELDDSALYLCASSFRSGRDGYTFGSGTRLTVV.

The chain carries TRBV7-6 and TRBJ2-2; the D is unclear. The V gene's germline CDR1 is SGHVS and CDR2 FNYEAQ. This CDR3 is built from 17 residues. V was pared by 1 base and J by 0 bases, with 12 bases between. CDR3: CASSLEVQAANTGELFF. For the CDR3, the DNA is TGTGCCAGCAGCTTAGAGGTCCAGGCCGCGAACACCGGGGAGCTGTTTTTT. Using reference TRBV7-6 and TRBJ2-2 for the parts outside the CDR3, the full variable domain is GAGVSQSPRYKVTKRGQDVALRCDPISGHVSLYWYRQALGQGPEFLTYFNYEAQQDKSGLPNDRFSAERPEGSISTLTIQRTEQRDSAMYRCASSLEVQAANTGELFFGEGSRLTVL.

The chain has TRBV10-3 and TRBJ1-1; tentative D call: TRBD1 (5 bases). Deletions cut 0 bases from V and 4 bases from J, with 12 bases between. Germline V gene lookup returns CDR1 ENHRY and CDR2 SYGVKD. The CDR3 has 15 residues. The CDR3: CAISESELRGTEAFF. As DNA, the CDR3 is TGTGCCATCAGTGAGTCGGAATTGAGGGGCACTGAAGCTTTCTTT.

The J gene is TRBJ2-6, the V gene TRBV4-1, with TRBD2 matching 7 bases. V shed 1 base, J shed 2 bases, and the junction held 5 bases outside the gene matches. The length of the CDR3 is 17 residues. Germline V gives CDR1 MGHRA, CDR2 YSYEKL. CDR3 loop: CASSQAPGGTGANVLTF. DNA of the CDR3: TGCGCCAGCAGCCAAGCTCCCGGGGGGACTGGGGCCAACGTCCTGACTTTC.

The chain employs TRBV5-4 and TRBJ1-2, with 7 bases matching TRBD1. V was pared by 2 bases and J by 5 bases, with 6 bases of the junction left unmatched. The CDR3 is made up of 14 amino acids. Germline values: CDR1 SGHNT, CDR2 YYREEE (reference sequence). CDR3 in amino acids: CASSLIRGEYGYTF. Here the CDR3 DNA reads TGTGCCAGCAGCTTAATCAGGGGGGAGTATGGCTACACCTTC.

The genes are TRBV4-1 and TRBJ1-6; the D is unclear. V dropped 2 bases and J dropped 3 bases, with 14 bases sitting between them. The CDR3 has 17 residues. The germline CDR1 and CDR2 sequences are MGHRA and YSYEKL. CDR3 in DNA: TGCGCCAGCAGCCAACTCAAGTCCGGGATCTATAATTCACCCCTCCACTTT. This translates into CASSQLKSGIYNSPLHF.

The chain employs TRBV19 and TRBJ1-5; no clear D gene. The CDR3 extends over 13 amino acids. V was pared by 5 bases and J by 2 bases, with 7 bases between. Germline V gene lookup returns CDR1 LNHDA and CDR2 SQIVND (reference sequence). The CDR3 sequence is CASSANGNQPQHF. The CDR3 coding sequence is TGTGCCAGTAGTGCGAACGGCAATCAGCCCCAGCATTTT.

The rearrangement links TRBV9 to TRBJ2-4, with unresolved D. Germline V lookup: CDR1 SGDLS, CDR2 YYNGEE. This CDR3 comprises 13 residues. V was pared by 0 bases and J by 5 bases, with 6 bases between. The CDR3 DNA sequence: TGTGCCAGCAGCGTAGCAGGAGAAAACATTCAGTACTTC. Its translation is CASSVAGENIQYF. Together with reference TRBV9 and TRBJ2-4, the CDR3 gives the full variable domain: DSGVTQTPKHLITATGQRVTLRCSPRSGDLSVYWYQQSLDQGLQFLIQYYNGEERAKGNILERFSAQQFPDLHSELNLSSLELGDSALYFCASSVAGENIQYFGAGTRLSVL.

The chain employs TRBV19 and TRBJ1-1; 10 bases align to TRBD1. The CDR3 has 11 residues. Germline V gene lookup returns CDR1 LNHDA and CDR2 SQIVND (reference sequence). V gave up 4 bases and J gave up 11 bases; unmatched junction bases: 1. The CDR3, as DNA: TGTGCCAGTAGTAGGGACAGGGGCGCTTTCTTT. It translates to CASSRDRGAFF.

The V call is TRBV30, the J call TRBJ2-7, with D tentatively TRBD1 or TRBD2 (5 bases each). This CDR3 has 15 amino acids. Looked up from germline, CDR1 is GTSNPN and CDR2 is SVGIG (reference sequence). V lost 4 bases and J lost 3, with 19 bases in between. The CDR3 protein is CAWNYDRDGRYEQYF. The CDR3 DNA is TGTGCCTGGAATTACGACCGGGACGGACGCTACGAGCAGTACTTC.

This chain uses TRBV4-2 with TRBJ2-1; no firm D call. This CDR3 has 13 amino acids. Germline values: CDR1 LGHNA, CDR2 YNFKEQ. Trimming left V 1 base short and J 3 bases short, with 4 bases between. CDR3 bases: TGTGCCAGCAGCCAAGTTCTCTACAATGAGCAGTTCTTC. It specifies CASSQVLYNEQFF.

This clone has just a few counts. Written as DNA, the CDR3 is TGTGCCAGCAGCTCCGACACTCCTCTTACCTCTGAAGCTTTCTTT. The encoded protein is CASSSDTPLTSEAFF. This chain joins TRBV5-5 and TRBJ1-1, with D uncertain. The CDR3 covers 15 residues. V was clipped by 3 bases and J by 6 bases, with 18 bases between them. Per germline, CDR1 SGHKS and CDR2 YYEKEE (reference sequence).